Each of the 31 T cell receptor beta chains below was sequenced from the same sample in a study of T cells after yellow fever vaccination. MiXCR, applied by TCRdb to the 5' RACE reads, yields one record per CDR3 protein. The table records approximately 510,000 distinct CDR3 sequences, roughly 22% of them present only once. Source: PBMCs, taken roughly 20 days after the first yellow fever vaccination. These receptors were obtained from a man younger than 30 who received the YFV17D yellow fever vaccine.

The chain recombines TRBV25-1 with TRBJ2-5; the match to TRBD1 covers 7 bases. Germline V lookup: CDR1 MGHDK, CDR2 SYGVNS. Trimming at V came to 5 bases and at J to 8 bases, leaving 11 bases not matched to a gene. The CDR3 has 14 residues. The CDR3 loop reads CASSPRDSRSTQYF. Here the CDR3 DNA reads TGTGCCAGCAGTCCCCGGGACAGCCGATCCACCCAGTACTTC. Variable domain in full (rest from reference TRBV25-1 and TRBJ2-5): EADIYQTPRYLVIGTGKKITLECSQTMGHDKMYWYQQDPGMELHLIHYSYGVNSTEKGDLSSESTVSRIRTEHFPLTLESARPSHTSQYLCASSPRDSRSTQYFGPGTRLLVL.

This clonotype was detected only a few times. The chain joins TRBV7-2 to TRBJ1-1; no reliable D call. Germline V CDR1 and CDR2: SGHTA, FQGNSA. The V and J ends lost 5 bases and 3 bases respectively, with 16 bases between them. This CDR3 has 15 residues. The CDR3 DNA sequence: TGTGCCAGCAGCGACGCTCGGGTAGGGCACACTGAAGCTTTCTTT. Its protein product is CASSDARVGHTEAFF.

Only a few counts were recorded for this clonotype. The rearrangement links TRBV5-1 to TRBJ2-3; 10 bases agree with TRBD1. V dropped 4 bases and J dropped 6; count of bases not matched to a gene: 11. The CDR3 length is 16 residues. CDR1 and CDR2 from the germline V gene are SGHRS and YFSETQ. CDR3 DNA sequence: TGCGCCAGCAGCATAAGCCCCGGGACAGGGGAGGATACGCAGTATTTT. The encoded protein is CASSISPGTGEDTQYF.

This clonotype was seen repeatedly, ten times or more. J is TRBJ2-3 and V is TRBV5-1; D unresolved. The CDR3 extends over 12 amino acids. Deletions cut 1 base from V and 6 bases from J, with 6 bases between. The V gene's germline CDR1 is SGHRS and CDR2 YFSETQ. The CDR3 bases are TGCGCCAGCAGCTTGTTGGGGGATACGCAGTATTTT. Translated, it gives CASSLLGDTQYF.

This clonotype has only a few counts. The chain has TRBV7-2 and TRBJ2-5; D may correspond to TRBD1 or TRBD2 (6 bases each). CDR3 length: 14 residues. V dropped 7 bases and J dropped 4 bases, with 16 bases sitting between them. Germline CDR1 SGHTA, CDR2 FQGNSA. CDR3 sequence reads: CASKRGDPGETQYF. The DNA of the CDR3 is TGTGCCAGCAAGAGGGGGGACCCAGGAGAGACCCAGTACTTC.

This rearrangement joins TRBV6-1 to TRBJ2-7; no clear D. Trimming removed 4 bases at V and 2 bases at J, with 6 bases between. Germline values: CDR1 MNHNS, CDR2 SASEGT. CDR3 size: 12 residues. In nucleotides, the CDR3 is TGTGCCAGCAGTGTGGGTCCCTACGAGCAGTACGTC. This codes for CASSVGPYEQYV.

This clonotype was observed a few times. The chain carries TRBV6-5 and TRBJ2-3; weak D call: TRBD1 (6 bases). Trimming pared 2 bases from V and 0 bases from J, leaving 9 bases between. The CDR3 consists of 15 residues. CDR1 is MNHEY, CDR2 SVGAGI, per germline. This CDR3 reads CASSYRTASTDTQYF. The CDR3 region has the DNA TGTGCCAGCAGTTACCGGACAGCTAGCACAGATACGCAGTATTTT.

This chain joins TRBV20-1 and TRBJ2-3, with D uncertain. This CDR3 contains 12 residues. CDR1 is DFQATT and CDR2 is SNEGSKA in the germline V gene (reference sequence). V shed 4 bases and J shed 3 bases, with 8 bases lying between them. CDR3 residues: CSATTVTDTQYF. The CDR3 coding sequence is TGCAGTGCTACCACAGTAACAGATACGCAGTATTTT.

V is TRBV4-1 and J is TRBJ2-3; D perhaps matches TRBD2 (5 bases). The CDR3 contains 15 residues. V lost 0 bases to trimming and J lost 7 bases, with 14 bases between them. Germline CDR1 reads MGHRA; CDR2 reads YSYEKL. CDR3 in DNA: TGCGCCAGCAGCCAAGACGCTCCTAGCCTGTATACGCAGTATTTT. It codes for CASSQDAPSLYTQYF.

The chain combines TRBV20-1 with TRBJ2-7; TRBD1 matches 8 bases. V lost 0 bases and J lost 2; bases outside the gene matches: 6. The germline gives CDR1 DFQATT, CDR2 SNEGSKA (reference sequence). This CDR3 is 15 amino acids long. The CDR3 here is CSARDHRQGTYEQYF. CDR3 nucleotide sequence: TGCAGTGCTAGAGACCACCGACAGGGGACCTACGAGCAGTACTTC.

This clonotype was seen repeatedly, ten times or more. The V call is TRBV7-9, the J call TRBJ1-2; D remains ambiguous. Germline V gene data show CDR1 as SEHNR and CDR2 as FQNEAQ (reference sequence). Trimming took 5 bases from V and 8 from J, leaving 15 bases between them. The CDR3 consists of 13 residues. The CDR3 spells CASSVGRLEGYTF. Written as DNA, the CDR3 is TGTGCCAGCAGCGTCGGGAGGCTTGAGGGCTACACCTTC.

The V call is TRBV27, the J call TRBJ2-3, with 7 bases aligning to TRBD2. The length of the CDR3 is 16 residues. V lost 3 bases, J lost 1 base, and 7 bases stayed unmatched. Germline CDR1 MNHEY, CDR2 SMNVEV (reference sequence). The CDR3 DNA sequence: TGTGCCAGCAGTTTCCCTTTCAGCGGGGGCACAGATACGCAGTATTTT. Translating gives CASSFPFSGGTDTQYF.

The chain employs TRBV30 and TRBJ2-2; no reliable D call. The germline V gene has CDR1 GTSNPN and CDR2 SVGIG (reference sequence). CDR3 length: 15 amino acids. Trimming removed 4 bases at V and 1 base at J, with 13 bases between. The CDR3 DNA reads TGTGCCTGGATCTGGAGACACCGGAACACCGGGGAGCTGTTTTTT. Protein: CAWIWRHRNTGELFF.

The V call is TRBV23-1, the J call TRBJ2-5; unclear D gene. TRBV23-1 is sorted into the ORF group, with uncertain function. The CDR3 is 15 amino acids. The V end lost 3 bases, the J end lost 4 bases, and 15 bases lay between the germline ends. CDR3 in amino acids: CASSQKKGQAETQYF. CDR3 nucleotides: TGCGCCAGCAGTCAGAAGAAGGGCCAAGCAGAGACCCAGTACTTC.

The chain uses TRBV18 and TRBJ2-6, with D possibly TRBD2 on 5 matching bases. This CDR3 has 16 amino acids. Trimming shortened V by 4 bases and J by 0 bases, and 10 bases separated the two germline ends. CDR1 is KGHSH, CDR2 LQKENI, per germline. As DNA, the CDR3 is TGTGCCAGCTCACGGACTCCTCTCTCTGGGGCCAACGTCCTGACTTTC. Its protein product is CASSRTPLSGANVLTF.

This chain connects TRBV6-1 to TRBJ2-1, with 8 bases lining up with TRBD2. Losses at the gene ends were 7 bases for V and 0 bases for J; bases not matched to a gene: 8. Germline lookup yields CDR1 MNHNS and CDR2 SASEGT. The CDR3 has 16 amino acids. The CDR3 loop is CASTHGGARSYNEQFF. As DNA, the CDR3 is TGTGCCAGCACTCACGGGGGGGCCCGCTCCTACAATGAGCAGTTCTTC.

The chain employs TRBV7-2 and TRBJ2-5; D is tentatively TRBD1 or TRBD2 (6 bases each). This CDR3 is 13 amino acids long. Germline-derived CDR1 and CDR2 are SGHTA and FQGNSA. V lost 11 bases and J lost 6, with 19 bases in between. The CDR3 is CAPAGTPMKTQYF. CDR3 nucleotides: TGTGCCCCTGCGGGGACACCCATGAAGACCCAGTACTTC.

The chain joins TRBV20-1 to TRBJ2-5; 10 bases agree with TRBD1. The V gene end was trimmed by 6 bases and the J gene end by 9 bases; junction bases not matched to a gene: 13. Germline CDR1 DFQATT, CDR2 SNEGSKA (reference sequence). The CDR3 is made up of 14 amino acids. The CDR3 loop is CSANTLTGGEAQYF. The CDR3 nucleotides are TGCAGTGCGAACACCTTGACAGGGGGCGAGGCCCAGTACTTC.

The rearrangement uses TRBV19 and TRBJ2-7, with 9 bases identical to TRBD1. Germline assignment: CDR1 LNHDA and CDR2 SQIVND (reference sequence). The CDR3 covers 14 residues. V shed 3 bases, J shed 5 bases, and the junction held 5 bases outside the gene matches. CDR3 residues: CASSITGGANEQYF. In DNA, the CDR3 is TGTGCCAGTAGTATTACAGGGGGCGCGAACGAGCAGTACTTC.

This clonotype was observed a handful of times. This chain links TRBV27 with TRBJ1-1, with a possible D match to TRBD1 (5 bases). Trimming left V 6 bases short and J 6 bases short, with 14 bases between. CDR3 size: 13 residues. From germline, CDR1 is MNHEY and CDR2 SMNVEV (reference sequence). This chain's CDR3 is CASSPRVGAEAFF. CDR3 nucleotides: TGTGCCAGCAGCCCCAGGGTTGGGGCTGAAGCTTTCTTT.

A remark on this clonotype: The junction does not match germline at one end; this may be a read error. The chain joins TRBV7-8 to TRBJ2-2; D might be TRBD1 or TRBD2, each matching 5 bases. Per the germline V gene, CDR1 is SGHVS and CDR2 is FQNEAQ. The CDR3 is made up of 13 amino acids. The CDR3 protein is CASSLVGAGEPFF. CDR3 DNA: TGTGCCAGCAGCTTAGTAGGGGCCGGGGAGCCGTTTTTT.

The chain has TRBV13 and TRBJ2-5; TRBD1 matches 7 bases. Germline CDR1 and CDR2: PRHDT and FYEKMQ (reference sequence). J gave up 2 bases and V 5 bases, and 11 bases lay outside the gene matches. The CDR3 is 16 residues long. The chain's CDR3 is CASSIPRDREQETQYF. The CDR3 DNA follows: TGTGCCAGCAGCATTCCCCGCGACAGGGAGCAAGAGACCCAGTACTTC.

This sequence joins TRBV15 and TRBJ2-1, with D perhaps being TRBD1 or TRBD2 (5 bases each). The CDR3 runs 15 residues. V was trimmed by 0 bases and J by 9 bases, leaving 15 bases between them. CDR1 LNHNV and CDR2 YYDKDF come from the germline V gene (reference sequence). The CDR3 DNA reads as TGTGCCACCAGCAGAGATGAGGGCCCACAGGCTGAGCAGTTCTTC. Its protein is CATSRDEGPQAEQFF.

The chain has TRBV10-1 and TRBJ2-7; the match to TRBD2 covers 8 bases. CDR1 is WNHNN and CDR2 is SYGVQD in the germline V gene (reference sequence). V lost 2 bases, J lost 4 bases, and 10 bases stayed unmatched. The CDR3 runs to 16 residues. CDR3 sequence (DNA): TGCGCCAGCAGTGAGACCCCCGGGGGGGGCGTGTACGAGCAGTACTTC. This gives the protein CASSETPGGGVYEQYF.

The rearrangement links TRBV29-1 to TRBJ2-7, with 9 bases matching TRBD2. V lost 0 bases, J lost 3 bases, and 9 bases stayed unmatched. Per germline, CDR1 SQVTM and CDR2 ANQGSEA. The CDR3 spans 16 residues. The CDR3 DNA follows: TGCAGCGTTGAAGAAGGGGGGAGCGGGGGGCACTACGAGCAGTACTTC. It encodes CSVEEGGSGGHYEQYF.

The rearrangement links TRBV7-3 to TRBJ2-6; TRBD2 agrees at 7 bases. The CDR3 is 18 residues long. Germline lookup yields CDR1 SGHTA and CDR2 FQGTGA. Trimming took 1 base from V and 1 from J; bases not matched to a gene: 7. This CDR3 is CASSLSGGSVSGANVLTF. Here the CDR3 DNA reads TGTGCCAGCAGCTTAAGCGGGGGTTCCGTTTCTGGGGCCAACGTCCTGACTTTC.

The DNA of the CDR3 is TGCAGTGCTAGAAGCGGGGGGGCCTCCTACGAGCAGTACTTC. Protein product: CSARSGGASYEQYF. The J gene is TRBJ2-7, the V gene TRBV20-1, with 10 bases matching TRBD2. In germline, CDR1 is DFQATT, CDR2 SNEGSKA (reference sequence). V shed 2 bases and J 0 bases; nucleotides not matched to a gene: 1. The CDR3 is 14 amino acids.

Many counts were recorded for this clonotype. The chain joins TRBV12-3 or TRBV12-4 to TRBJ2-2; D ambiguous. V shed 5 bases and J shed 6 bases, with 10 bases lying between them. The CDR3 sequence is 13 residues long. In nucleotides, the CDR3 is TGTGCCAGCAGTCCCTATATCGCCGGGGAGCTGTTTTTT. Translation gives CASSPYIAGELFF.

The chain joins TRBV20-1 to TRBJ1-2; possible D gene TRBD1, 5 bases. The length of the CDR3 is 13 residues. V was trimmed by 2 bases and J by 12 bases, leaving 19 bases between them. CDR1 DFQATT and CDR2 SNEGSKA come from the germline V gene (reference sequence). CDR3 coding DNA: TGCAGTGCTAGACATTCCCGGGACCGACTTGACACCTTC. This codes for CSARHSRDRLDTF.

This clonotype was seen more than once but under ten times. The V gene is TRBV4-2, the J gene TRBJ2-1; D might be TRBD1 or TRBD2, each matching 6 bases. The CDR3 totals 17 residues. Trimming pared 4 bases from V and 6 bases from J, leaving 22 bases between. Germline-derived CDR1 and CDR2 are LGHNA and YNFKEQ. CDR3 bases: TGTGCCAGCAGCCTCCAACCCCAGGGGCAGGGAGGCAATGAGCAGTTCTTC. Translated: CASSLQPQGQGGNEQFF.

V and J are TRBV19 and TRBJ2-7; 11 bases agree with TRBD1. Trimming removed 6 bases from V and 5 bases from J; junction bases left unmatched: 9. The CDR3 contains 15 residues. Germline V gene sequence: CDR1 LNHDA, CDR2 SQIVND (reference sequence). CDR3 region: CASRGGQGASDEQYF. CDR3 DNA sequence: TGTGCCAGTAGGGGAGGACAGGGGGCTTCGGACGAGCAGTACTTC.